The 21 T cell receptor beta chains below all came from one sample that was sequenced in a study of technical replicates of blood from several donors. The method was immunoSEQ multiplex PCR; TCRdb's version includes in-frame clones alone and lacks a portion of them. Among 40,000 to 60,000 clones listed, 70% to 90% were seen once. Specimen: PBMCs. The receptors were sampled from a human donor in good health. Some clones in this sample may be carry-over from other donors' samples.

This chain links TRBV5-4 with TRBJ2-7; D is perhaps TRBD2 (6 bases). Trimming stripped 0 bases from V and 6 bases from J, with 7 bases between. This CDR3 has 12 amino acids. Germline-derived CDR1 and CDR2 are SGHNT and YYREEE (reference sequence). DNA of the CDR3: TGTGCCAGCAGCTTGGTCGGGGGCGAGCAGTACTTC. Residues: CASSLVGGEQYF.

The J gene is TRBJ1-2, the V gene TRBV7-9; D might be TRBD1 (6 bases). The CDR3 has 12 amino acids. Germline assignment: CDR1 SEHNR and CDR2 FQNEAQ (reference sequence). Trimming took off 5 bases at V and 9 bases at J, with 13 bases between the two ends. CDR3: CASSPTQGRYTF. The CDR3 nucleotides are TGTGCCAGCAGCCCCACGCAGGGGCGCTACACCTTC.

CDR3 DNA sequence: TGTGCCAGCAGCTTAGCGAGCGGGAGTGGTACCGGGGAGCTGTTTTTT. Translating it yields CASSLASGSGTGELFF. The chain links TRBV7-2 to TRBJ2-2; 8 positions agree with TRBD2. The CDR3 runs to 16 residues. The V gene end was trimmed by 0 bases and the J gene end by 5 bases; junction bases not matched to a gene: 5. The germline V gene has CDR1 SGHTA and CDR2 FQGNSA.

Only one count was recorded for this clone. The chain carries TRBV4-3 and TRBJ1-1, with D tentatively TRBD1 (6 bases). The ends were cut back, 0 bases at V and 2 bases at J, with 16 bases in the middle. Germline assignment: CDR1 LGHNA and CDR2 YSLEER. The CDR3 extends over 17 amino acids. The CDR3 region is CASSQDGRDTRNTEAFF. CDR3 DNA: TGCGCCAGCAGCCAAGATGGGAGGGACACGAGAAACACTGAAGCTTTCTTT.

The gene calls are TRBV5-1 and TRBJ2-1, with 8 bases lining up with TRBD2. CDR1 and CDR2 (germline): SGHRS, YFSETQ. This CDR3 spans 16 amino acids. The trim removed 0 bases at V and 8 bases at J, leaving 10 bases unmatched. CDR3 loop: CASSLGLATGFDEQFF. The CDR3 nucleotides are TGCGCCAGCAGCTTGGGACTAGCGACGGGTTTCGATGAGCAGTTCTTC.

J is TRBJ2-1 and V is TRBV27, with TRBD1 matching 7 bases. Germline V gives CDR1 MNHEY, CDR2 SMNVEV (reference sequence). J lost 16 bases, V lost 6 bases, and 18 bases had no gene match. The CDR3 sequence is 14 residues long. This CDR3 is CASSSTGLTGSCFF. The CDR3 nucleotides are TGTGCCAGCAGCTCGACCGGGCTGACAGGGTCGTGTTTCTTC.

This chain uses TRBV4-2 with TRBJ1-1, with D unclear. CDR3 length: 16 residues. In germline, CDR1 is LGHNA, CDR2 YNFKEQ. The germline V and J ends were trimmed by 0 bases and 0 bases, with 11 bases remaining between them. CDR3 protein: CASSQDSGRMNTEAFF. The CDR3 DNA follows: TGTGCCAGCAGCCAAGATAGTGGCAGGATGAACACTGAAGCTTTCTTT.

This clone was counted only a few times. The chain combines TRBV5-6 with TRBJ2-3; D is unresolved. V shed 1 base and J shed 1 base, with 16 bases lying between them. CDR1 is SGHDT, CDR2 YYEEEE, per germline. The CDR3 is 17 amino acids. This CDR3 is CASSLYAGFTGTDTQYF. The CDR3 nucleotides are TGTGCCAGCAGCTTGTACGCCGGGTTCACTGGCACAGATACGCAGTATTTT.

The chain links TRBV11-2 to TRBJ1-2; 11 nucleotides match TRBD1. J lost 6 bases, V lost 3 bases, and 3 bases had no gene match. The length of the CDR3 is 14 residues. Per the germline V gene, CDR1 is SGHAT and CDR2 is FQNNGV. The CDR3 DNA is TGTGCCAGCAGCTTCACGGGACAGGGGGATGGCTACACCTTC. This gives the protein CASSFTGQGDGYTF.

The rearrangement uses TRBV7-6 and TRBJ1-4; D is uncertain. V lost 5 bases to trimming and J lost 3 bases, with 13 bases between them. Germline CDR1 and CDR2: SGHVS and FNYEAQ. This CDR3 region has 15 residues. The CDR3 here is CASSRTGVPNEKLFF. CDR3 DNA sequence: TGTGCCAGCAGCCGCACCGGGGTCCCTAATGAAAAACTGTTTTTT.

This clone was counted only a few times. This rearrangement joins TRBV25-1 to TRBJ1-2; D not certain. This CDR3 has 15 amino acids. The V gene's germline CDR1 is MGHDK and CDR2 SYGVNS. V was cut by 1 base and J by 8 bases, with 17 bases left in between. CDR3: CASSELAGTLAGYTF. The CDR3 nucleotides are TGTGCCAGCAGTGAATTGGCAGGCACCCTCGCAGGCTACACCTTC.

CDR3 nucleotide sequence: TGCGCCAGCAGCCAAGTGACGACAGGGCGGAACGAGCAGTACTTC. Its protein is CASSQVTTGRNEQYF. This chain links TRBV4-3 with TRBJ2-7, with 7 bases that match TRBD1. V lost 1 base to trimming and J lost 5 bases; unmatched junction nucleotides: 8. This CDR3 has 15 amino acids. CDR1 and CDR2 (germline): LGHNA, YSLEER.

The V and J genes are TRBV5-1 and TRBJ1-1, with 9 positions matching TRBD1. CDR3 length: 13 residues. Trimming took 4 bases from V and 6 from J; bases not matched to a gene: 4. Per germline, CDR1 SGHRS and CDR2 YFSETQ. The CDR3: CASSPQGAAEAFF. DNA of the CDR3: TGCGCCAGCAGCCCACAGGGGGCGGCTGAAGCTTTCTTT.

Details on this clone: The junction does not match germline at one end; this may be a read error. The chain has TRBV7-2 and TRBJ2-1; 11 bases line up with TRBD2. This CDR3 comprises 14 residues. Germline assignment: CDR1 SGHTA and CDR2 FQGNSA. In nucleotides, the CDR3 is TGTGCCAGCAGTTTAGCGGGGGGGCAGTGGGAGCAGTTCTTC. Encoded protein: CASSLAGGQWEQFF.

The chain combines TRBV18 with TRBJ1-6; a possible D gene is TRBD1 (6 bases). Germline V lookup: CDR1 KGHSH, CDR2 LQKENI. The CDR3 runs to 13 residues. With 2 bases removed from V and 7 bases from J, the gap between germline ends came to 6 bases. CDR3 loop: CASSPDRNSPLHF. CDR3 DNA sequence: TGTGCCAGCTCACCAGACAGGAATTCACCCCTCCACTTT.

The gene calls are TRBV30 and TRBJ2-5; D is perhaps TRBD1 (6 bases). This CDR3 region has 13 residues. V was cut by 8 bases and J by 0 bases, with 13 bases left in between. Germline-derived CDR1 and CDR2 are GTSNPN and SVGIG (reference sequence). CDR3 coding DNA: TGTGCCGGGGGCAGCGAGGACCAAGAGACCCAGTACTTC. Translated: CAGGSEDQETQYF. Filled out from reference TRBV30 and TRBJ2-5, the complete variable domain reads SQTIHQWPATLVQPVGSPLSLECTVEGTSNPNLYWYRQAAGRGLQLLFYSVGIGQISSEVPQNLSASRPQDRQFILSSKKLLLSDSGFYLCAGGSEDQETQYFGPGTRLLVL.

This clone was recorded once. The chain has TRBV7-8 and TRBJ2-7; TRBD2 might be the D (6 bases). Trimming left V 3 bases short and J 0 bases short, with 9 bases between. Looked up from germline, CDR1 is SGHVS and CDR2 is FQNEAQ. This CDR3 is 14 amino acids long. CDR3 in DNA: TGTGCCAGCAGCTTTACCGGGGGCTCCTACGAGCAGTACTTC. It encodes CASSFTGGSYEQYF.

The chain employs TRBV6-1 and TRBJ2-7; tentative D call: TRBD1 (5 bases). Germline lookup yields CDR1 MNHNS and CDR2 SASEGT. This CDR3 is built from 14 residues. Trimming took off 0 bases at V and 0 bases at J, with 6 bases between the two ends. The CDR3, as DNA: TGTGCCAGCAGTGAAGCTGACAGCTCCTACGAGCAGTACTTC. Protein: CASSEADSSYEQYF.

The chain links TRBV11-2 to TRBJ2-5; no clear D gene. The CDR3 is made up of 13 amino acids. V was clipped by 1 base and J by 4 bases, with 7 bases between them. Germline V lookup: CDR1 SGHAT, CDR2 FQNNGV. The CDR3 loop is CASSLGLLETQYF. The CDR3, as DNA: TGTGCCAGCAGCTTAGGCCTATTAGAGACCCAGTACTTC. The full variable domain, with the rest looked up from reference TRBV11-2 and TRBJ2-5, is EAGVAQSPRYKIIEKRQSVAFWCNPISGHATLYWYQQILGQGPKLLIQFQNNGVVDDSQLPKDRFSAERLKGVDSTLKIQPAKLEDSAVYLCASSLGLLETQYFGPGTRLLVL.

This clone was seen only once. The V call is TRBV6-6, the J call TRBJ1-5; the D gene is possibly TRBD1 (5 bases). V lost 2 bases and J 4 bases, leaving 9 bases between the germline ends. Germline V gene data show CDR1 as MNHNY and CDR2 as SVGAGI (reference sequence). CDR3 length: 14 residues. The CDR3 is CASSYGGANQPQHF. The DNA for the CDR3 is TGTGCCAGCAGTTACGGAGGGGCAAATCAGCCCCAGCATTTT.

This chain uses TRBV4-1 with TRBJ2-3, with TRBD2 identical over 8 bases. The CDR3 runs to 17 residues. Germline V lookup: CDR1 MGHRA, CDR2 YSYEKL. The trim removed 4 bases at V and 1 base at J, leaving 10 bases unmatched. The CDR3 DNA reads TGCGCCAGCAGCCTCCAGTCGGGGGGGTCCCGCACAGATACGCAGTATTTT. Translation: CASSLQSGGSRTDTQYF.